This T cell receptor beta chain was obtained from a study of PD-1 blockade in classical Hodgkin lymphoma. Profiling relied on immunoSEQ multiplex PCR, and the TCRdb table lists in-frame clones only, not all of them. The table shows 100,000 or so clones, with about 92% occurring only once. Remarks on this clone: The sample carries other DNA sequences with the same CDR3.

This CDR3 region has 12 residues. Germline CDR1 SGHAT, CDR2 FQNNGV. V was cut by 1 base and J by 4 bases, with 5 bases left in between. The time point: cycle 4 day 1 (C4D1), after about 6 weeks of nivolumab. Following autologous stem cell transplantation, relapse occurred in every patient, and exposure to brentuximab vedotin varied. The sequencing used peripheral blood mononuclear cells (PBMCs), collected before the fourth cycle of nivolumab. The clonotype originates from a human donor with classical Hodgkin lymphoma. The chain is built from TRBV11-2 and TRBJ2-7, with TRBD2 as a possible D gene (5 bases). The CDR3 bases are TGTGCCAGCAGCTTAGCGGGATACGAGCAGTACTTC. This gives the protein CASSLAGYEQYF.